The clone carrying this T cell receptor beta chain was observed once. Participants' own reports of clinical history determined their cohort assignment. Donors in Cohort 3 who had recovered were those with two negative PCRs, healthcare professional clearance, or resolution of their symptoms. This record belongs to a study of blood T cell repertoires in COVID-19. About the research overall: Samples of COVID-19 (acute and convalescent) were obtained from the United States, Italy and Spain.

Original processing methods: Scientists estimated how many nucleated cells there were by amplifying reference gene primers. Some clones are missing from TCRdb's copy, which holds only in-frame ones; the method was immunoSEQ multiplex PCR. Clone size and V and J calls were adopted from that table, with D and trimming inferred from the DNA. The sample holds 250,000 to 300,000 clones, approximately 91% seen once. The CDR3 is made up of 15 amino acids. Trimming removed 6 bases from V and 4 bases from J; junction bases left unmatched: 10. The V gene's germline CDR1 is SNHLY and CDR2 FYNNEI. The sample taken for sequencing was PBMCs or T cells enriched from blood (not recorded which). This sequence joins TRBV2 and TRBJ1-2, with 8 bases lining up with TRBD1. The TCR was taken from a woman between 35 and 50 years old who had recovered from COVID-19. CDR3 loop: CASSRDRGEAYGYTF. CDR3 nucleotides: TGTGCCAGCAGCAGAGACAGGGGAGAAGCCTATGGCTACACCTTC.